The clone carrying this T cell receptor (beta chain) was seen repeatedly, ten times or more. Its antigen remains unidentified. Amplified TCR beta CDR3 regions derived from RNA transcripts. The primer set for the first-round RT-PCR of the TCR CDR3 was HTBI. Using its own MiXCR run on the multiplex PCR reads, TCRdb lists one record per CDR3 protein. The sample holds 500,000 or so distinct CDR3 sequences, approximately 17% seen once. The authors obtained PBMCs from more than 9.5 ml of fresh peripheral blood. V lost 3 bases and J lost 4; bases outside the gene matches: 9. This CDR3 comprises 17 residues. Germline assignment: CDR1 LNHDA and CDR2 SQIVND (reference sequence). These data come from a study of T cells in Graves' hyperthyroidism and ophthalmopathy. Study conclusions and caveats: Researchers found most expanded thyroid clonotypes above 0.001 in blood as well.

The origin of this receptor is a woman aged 18-29 years with Graves' ophthalmopathy. The chain employs TRBV19 and TRBJ2-2; the match to TRBD2 covers 9 bases. The sequenced sample consisted of blood. The CDR3 sequence is CASSILSGGSSTGELFF. CDR3 sequence (DNA): TGTGCCAGTAGTATCCTTAGCGGGGGTTCCTCCACCGGGGAGCTGTTTTTT.